These 20 T cell receptor beta chains were sequenced from one sample in a study of blood T cell repertoires in COVID-19. TCRdb's copy holds only in-frame clones and misses some; the assay was immunoSEQ multiplex PCR. The data contain 100,000 to 150,000 clones, 75% to 90% of them singletons. The sequencing input was PBMCs or T cells enriched from blood (not recorded which). These receptors came from a woman between 50 and 59 years old who had recovered from COVID-19.

The genes are TRBV5-1 and TRBJ1-2; D might be TRBD1 (5 bases). The germline gives CDR1 SGHRS, CDR2 YFSETQ. The ends were cut back, 3 bases at V and 6 bases at J, with 15 bases in the middle. This CDR3 is built from 14 residues. The CDR3 here is CASSSGDGSDGYTF. The CDR3 region has the DNA TGCGCCAGCAGCTCGGGGGACGGGAGCGATGGCTACACCTTC.

The genes are TRBV30 and TRBJ2-7; possibly TRBD2 for D (6 bases). V lost 2 bases and J 6 bases, leaving 23 bases between the germline ends. This CDR3 is 16 amino acids long. In germline, CDR1 is GTSNPN, CDR2 SVGIG (reference sequence). DNA for the CDR3: TGTGCCTGGAGTCCCGACTTGGGGGGACTGGTCGGCGAGCAGTACTTC. It translates to CAWSPDLGGLVGEQYF.

This chain links TRBV7-3 with TRBJ2-5, with D perhaps matching TRBD1 (6 bases). In germline, CDR1 is SGHTA, CDR2 FQGTGA. The CDR3 runs to 13 residues. V lost 4 bases and J lost 4, with 10 bases in between. The CDR3 DNA is TGTGCCAGCAGCTCCAGGGGAGTAGAGACCCAGTACTTC. Its translation: CASSSRGVETQYF.

This sequence joins TRBV24-1 and TRBJ2-2, with D possibly being TRBD2 (5 bases). The V end lost 3 bases, the J end lost 5 bases, and 12 bases lay between the germline ends. This CDR3 is 15 amino acids long. Germline loops: CDR1 KGHDR, CDR2 SFDVKD. CDR3 in amino acids: CATSDAREITGELFF. The CDR3 bases are TGTGCCACCAGTGATGCCCGGGAAATAACCGGGGAGCTGTTTTTT.

CDR3 in DNA: TGTGCCAGTACTCCGGCGGGGGCCCAATACAGCTACGAGCAGTACTTC. Residues: CASTPAGAQYSYEQYF. V gene TRBV19 combines with J gene TRBJ2-7; D might be TRBD2 (7 bases). This CDR3 comprises 16 residues. Germline loops: CDR1 LNHDA, CDR2 SQIVND (reference sequence). Trimming pared 7 bases from V and 3 bases from J, leaving 22 bases between. Combining the CDR3 with reference TRBV19 and TRBJ2-7 gives the whole variable domain DGGITQSPKYLFRKEGQNVTLSCEQNLNHDAMYWYRQDPGQGLRLIYYSQIVNDFQKGDIAEGYSVSREKKESFPLTVTSAQKNPTAFYLCASTPAGAQYSYEQYFGPGTRLTVT.

This clone has just a few counts. This chain connects TRBV6-5 to TRBJ2-7, with a tentative D call TRBD2 (5 bases). The V gene lost 6 bases and the J gene lost 6 bases, with 12 bases spanning the gap. This CDR3 has 12 residues. Germline loops: CDR1 MNHEY, CDR2 SVGAGI. This chain's CDR3 is CASRQLAGEQYF. The CDR3 nucleotides are TGTGCCAGCAGACAGCTGGCGGGCGAGCAGTACTTC.

The V and J genes are TRBV2 and TRBJ2-1; D is perhaps TRBD2 (6 bases). Germline lookup yields CDR1 SNHLY and CDR2 FYNNEI. Trimming took 9 bases from V and 6 from J, leaving 18 bases between them. The CDR3 runs 14 residues. The CDR3 DNA is TGTGCCAGGAACGGGGTCCTTAGCGGCAATGAGCAGTTCTTC. Translation gives CARNGVLSGNEQFF. Combining the CDR3 with reference TRBV2 and TRBJ2-1 gives the whole variable domain EPEVTQTPSHQVTQMGQEVILRCVPISNHLYFYWYRQILGQKVEFLVSFYNNEISEKSEIFDDQFSVERPDGSNFTLKIRSTKLEDSAMYFCARNGVLSGNEQFFGPGTRLTVL.

The gene calls are TRBV9 and TRBJ2-2; TRBD1 is a possible D gene (5 bases). In germline, CDR1 is SGDLS, CDR2 YYNGEE. V lost 6 bases, J lost 1 base, and 16 bases lay in between. This CDR3 has 16 amino acids. CDR3: CASTHQITGNTGELFF. The CDR3 bases are TGTGCCAGCACCCACCAGATTACAGGGAACACCGGGGAGCTGTTTTTT. The full variable domain, its missing parts supplied by reference TRBV9 and TRBJ2-2, is DSGVTQTPKHLITATGQRVTLRCSPRSGDLSVYWYQQSLDQGLQFLIQYYNGEERAKGNILERFSAQQFPDLHSELNLSSLELGDSALYFCASTHQITGNTGELFFGEGSRLTVL.

J is TRBJ1-1 and V is TRBV11-3; D call uncertain. The germline V gene has CDR1 SGHNT and CDR2 YENEEA. This CDR3 comprises 13 residues. V gave up 7 bases and J gave up 1 base, with 10 bases separating them. The CDR3, as DNA: TGTGCCAGCACCCGGGAATGGAACACTGAAGCTTTCTTT. This encodes CASTREWNTEAFF. Variable domain in full (rest from reference TRBV11-3 and TRBJ1-1): EAGVVQSPRYKIIEKKQPVAFWCNPISGHNTLYWYLQNLGQGPELLIRYENEEAVDDSQLPKDRFSAERLKGVDSTLKIQPAELGDSAVYLCASTREWNTEAFFGQGTRLTVV.

The V gene is TRBV7-9, the J gene TRBJ2-7; D unclear. Germline CDR1 reads SEHNR; CDR2 reads FQNEAQ (reference sequence). Trimming took 6 bases from V and 0 from J, leaving 9 bases between them. The CDR3 loop spans 13 amino acids. The CDR3 loop reads CASRIATSYEQYF. The CDR3 DNA reads as TGTGCCAGCAGGATCGCTACCTCCTACGAGCAGTACTTC.

The DNA of the CDR3 is TGTGCCAGCAGCTTATCGGGGGTCCGCGCTGAAGCTTTCTTT. Encoded protein: CASSLSGVRAEAFF. J is TRBJ1-1 and V is TRBV11-3, with a weak D call TRBD1 (5 bases). Per the germline V gene, CDR1 is SGHNT and CDR2 is YENEEA. Between the trimmed V and J ends, which lost 2 bases and 6 bases, there was a span of 13 bases. The CDR3 is 14 amino acids.

The V call is TRBV4-2, the J call TRBJ1-1; no clear D. Trimming took 3 bases from V and 1 from J, leaving 18 bases between them. Germline assignment: CDR1 LGHNA and CDR2 YNFKEQ. CDR3 size: 17 residues. CDR3 amino acids: CASSHSTGSSKNTEAFF. The CDR3 region has the DNA TGTGCCAGCAGCCACAGCACTGGCAGTAGCAAGAACACTGAAGCTTTCTTT.

This chain uses TRBV9 with TRBJ2-7, with 13 bases that match TRBD2. J lost 5 bases, V lost 4 bases, and 3 bases had no gene match. The CDR3 totals 14 residues. The germline gives CDR1 SGDLS, CDR2 YYNGEE. The CDR3 spells CASSTGTSGDEQYF. The CDR3 bases are TGTGCCAGCAGCACCGGGACTAGCGGGGACGAGCAGTACTTC.

The table lists this clone with a few counts. The chain links TRBV11-3 to TRBJ2-5; TRBD1 agrees at 7 bases. The CDR3 contains 13 residues. Losses at the gene ends were 8 bases for V and 2 bases for J; bases not matched to a gene: 5. CDR1 is SGHNT and CDR2 is YENEEA in the germline V gene. CDR3 region: CASAAGGQETQYF. The CDR3 DNA follows: TGTGCCAGCGCTGCAGGGGGTCAAGAGACCCAGTACTTC.

This clone was counted once. The chain uses TRBV2 and TRBJ1-1, with D possibly matching TRBD1 (5 bases). Trimming stripped 7 bases from V and 5 bases from J, with 17 bases between. The CDR3 totals 14 residues. Germline lookup yields CDR1 SNHLY and CDR2 FYNNEI. For the CDR3, the DNA is TGTGCCAGCACCCGGACATGGGAGGGAACTGAAGCTTTCTTT. Translated, it gives CASTRTWEGTEAFF.

The rearrangement links TRBV18 to TRBJ1-4; 8 bases are a match to TRBD1. Germline assignment: CDR1 KGHSH and CDR2 LQKENI. The CDR3 covers 15 residues. V trimming: 4 bases; J trimming: 8 bases; junction bases outside the gene matches: 9. The CDR3 DNA reads TGTGCCAGCTCACGATGGACAGGGTCGGAGGAAAAACTGTTTTTT. Translating gives CASSRWTGSEEKLFF.

The gene calls are TRBV2 and TRBJ2-2; D is perhaps TRBD1 (5 bases). There are 13 residues in the CDR3. CDR1 and CDR2 from the germline V gene are SNHLY and FYNNEI. V dropped 9 bases and J dropped 3 bases, with 11 bases sitting between them. In nucleotides, the CDR3 is TGTGCCAGTGAATCCAGGGACACCGGGGAGCTGTTTTTT. Protein sequence: CASESRDTGELFF. Using reference TRBV2 and TRBJ2-2 for the parts outside the CDR3, the full variable domain is EPEVTQTPSHQVTQMGQEVILRCVPISNHLYFYWYRQILGQKVEFLVSFYNNEISEKSEIFDDQFSVERPDGSNFTLKIRSTKLEDSAMYFCASESRDTGELFFGEGSRLTVL.

This clone was seen once. The chain joins TRBV7-2 to TRBJ1-2; TRBD1 matches 8 bases. The CDR3 length is 15 residues. Trimming cost V 5 bases and J 8 bases; bases outside gene matches: 13. The germline V gene has CDR1 SGHTA and CDR2 FQGNSA. CDR3 coding DNA: TGTGCCAGCAGCACCCCGGACAGGGTGGGCTTGGGCTACACCTTC. It is translated as CASSTPDRVGLGYTF.

The gene calls are TRBV25-1 and TRBJ1-3; D possibly corresponds to TRBD1 (5 bases). V lost 4 bases to trimming and J lost 0 bases, with 13 bases between them. Germline V gives CDR1 MGHDK, CDR2 SYGVNS. The CDR3 extends over 16 amino acids. The CDR3: CASSGNRRSSGNTIYF. CDR3 nucleotides: TGTGCCAGCAGTGGAAACAGGAGAAGCTCTGGAAACACCATATATTTT.

In this sample, this clone turned up once. This chain joins TRBV5-1 and TRBJ2-5; 8 bases are a match to TRBD2. V lost 0 bases, J lost 0 bases, and 10 bases stayed unmatched. CDR3 length: 18 amino acids. Germline V gene sequence: CDR1 SGHRS, CDR2 YFSETQ. The CDR3 DNA sequence: TGCGCCAGCAGCTTGGGGGAGACTAGCGCTAGTTACCAAGAGACCCAGTACTTC. Translated, it gives CASSLGETSASYQETQYF.